This TCR beta chain was sequenced for a study of vaccination and CD4 T cells after COVID-19. Study background: Overlapping spike peptides of SARS-CoV-2, HCoV-NL63, HCoV-OC43 and HCoV-229E stimulated the cells.

As to treatment: 10-day PBMC culture with coronavirus spike peptide pools or control peptides (ViraFEST assay). Before the COVID-19 pandemic (2011-2018), CD4+ T cells were obtained from the unexposed donor. The Oncomine TCR Beta short-read assay generated sequence data from the DNA of cultured CD4+ T cells. TCRdb redid the calling of the PCR reads with MiXCR, one entry per CDR3 protein. The sample holds around 2,400 distinct CDR3 sequences; roughly 20% are singletons and the top ten take roughly 52%. On this clonotype: Its specificity is unknown.

CDR1 is GTSNPN, CDR2 SVGIG, per germline (reference sequence). The V and J ends lost 3 bases and 6 bases respectively, with 18 bases between them. This CDR3 is 14 amino acids long. This sequence joins TRBV30 and TRBJ2-7; D call uncertain. This receptor was taken from a human donor in good health. Sequencing was done on a sample of CD4+ T cells from blood, cultured in vitro. The CDR3 is CAWRSQAAVGEQYF. The CDR3 DNA reads TGTGCCTGGAGATCCCAGGCAGCTGTAGGCGAGCAGTACTTC.